Below are 2 T cell receptor beta chains sequenced from a single sample in a study of identical twins. Each CDR3 protein is one row after TCRdb ran MiXCR on the 5' RACE reads. Of some 590,000 distinct CDR3 sequences listed, just under 10% are singletons. These data are also associated with another study on yellow fever vaccine responses in identical twins.

The sequenced sample consisted of PBMCs. Receptors were obtained from a woman aged 18-35 years in good health.

The chain uses TRBV19 and TRBJ1-2, with D unresolved. Germline V gene sequence: CDR1 LNHDA, CDR2 SQIVND (reference sequence). The CDR3 consists of 11 residues. With 7 bases removed from V and 5 bases from J, the gap between germline ends came to 8 bases. The CDR3 DNA is TGTGCCAGTAACCCCGGGTATGGCTACACCTTC. Translating gives CASNPGYGYTF. The whole variable domain, remainder taken from reference TRBV19 and TRBJ1-2, is DGGITQSPKYLFRKEGQNVTLSCEQNLNHDAMYWYRQDPGQGLRLIYYSQIVNDFQKGDIAEGYSVSREKKESFPLTVTSAQKNPTAFYLCASNPGYGYTFGSGTRLTVV.

This clonotype has at least ten counts. The chain joins TRBV6-2 or TRBV6-3 to TRBJ2-1, with 7 bases identical to TRBD1. Per germline, CDR1 MNHEY and CDR2 SVGEGT. The CDR3 runs 11 residues. Trimming at V came to 11 bases and at J to 15 bases, leaving 13 bases not matched to a gene. CDR3 protein: CASRGRQGGFF. CDR3 nucleotide sequence: TGTGCCTCCCGGGGAAGACAGGGTGGGTTCTTC.